This TCR beta chain was captured in a study of molecular identifiers for immune sequencing clone quantification. This clonotype was detected many times. With 7 bases clipped from V and 4 bases from J, the junction kept 16 bases outside the gene matches. The CDR3 length is 16 residues. Germline lookup yields CDR1 SGHTA and CDR2 FQGNSA. Via MiXCR, TCRdb re-called the PCR reads, giving one row per CDR3 protein. The table includes under 85,000 distinct CDR3 sequences, under 20% detected once. This rearrangement joins TRBV7-2 to TRBJ2-7, with 7 bases fitting TRBD2. The sample comprised naive CD8+ T cells from blood, with Jurkat cell RNA spiked in. Noted subset: FACS-sorted CD8+CD4-CCR7+CD45RA+ naive T cells. This receptor was taken from a human donor in good health. Some libraries in this study had Jurkat cell RNA spiked in. CDR3 residues: CASTPSGGSGWYEQYF. In nucleotides, the CDR3 is TGTGCCAGCACACCCTCTGGCGGGAGCGGGTGGTACGAGCAGTACTTC.